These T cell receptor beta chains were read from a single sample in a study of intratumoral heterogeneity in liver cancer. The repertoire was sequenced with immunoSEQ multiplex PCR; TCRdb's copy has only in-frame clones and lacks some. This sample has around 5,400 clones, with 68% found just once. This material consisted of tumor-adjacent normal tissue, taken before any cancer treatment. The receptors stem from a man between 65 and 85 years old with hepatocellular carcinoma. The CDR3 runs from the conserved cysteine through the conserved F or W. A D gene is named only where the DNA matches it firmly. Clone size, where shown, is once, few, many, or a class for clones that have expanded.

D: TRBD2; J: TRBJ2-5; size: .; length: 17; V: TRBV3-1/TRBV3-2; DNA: TGTGCCAGCAGCAGCCGAGGACTAGCGGCCCCCCAAGAGACCCAGTACTTC; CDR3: CASSSRGLAAPQETQYF
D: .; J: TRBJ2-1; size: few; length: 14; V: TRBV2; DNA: TGTGCCAGCAGGGGACTGAATTCTGTAGATGAGCAGTTCTTC; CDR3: CASRGLNSVDEQFF
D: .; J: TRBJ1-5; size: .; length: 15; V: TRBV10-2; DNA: TGCGCCAGCAGCGAGTCAGACAGATTCAATCAGCCCCAGCATTTT; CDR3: CASSESDRFNQPQHF
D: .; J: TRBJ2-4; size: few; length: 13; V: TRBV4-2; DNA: TGTGCCAGCAGCCAAGACAGGGAAAACATTCAGTACTTC; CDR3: CASSQDRENIQYF
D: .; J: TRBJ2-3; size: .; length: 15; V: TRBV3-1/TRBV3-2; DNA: TGTGCCAGCAGCCAACAGCTATCAAGCCTAGATACGCAGTATTTT; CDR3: CASSQQLSSLDTQYF
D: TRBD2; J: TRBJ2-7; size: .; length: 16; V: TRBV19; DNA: TGTGCCAGTAGTATCGGACTAGCGGGGGTTACCTACGAGCAGTACTTC; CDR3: CASSIGLAGVTYEQYF
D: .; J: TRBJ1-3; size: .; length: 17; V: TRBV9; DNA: TGTGCCAGCAGCCCCACGGACGGCGCTTGGTCTGGAAACACCATATATTTT; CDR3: CASSPTDGAWSGNTIYF
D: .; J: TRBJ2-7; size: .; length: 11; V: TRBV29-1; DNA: TGCAGCGTTGGAATCCCCAGCGAGCAGTACTTC; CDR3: CSVGIPSEQYF
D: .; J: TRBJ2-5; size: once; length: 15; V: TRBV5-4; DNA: TGTGCCAGCAGCTTGGAGCTGGGCGGTCTAGAGACCCAGTACTTC; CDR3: CASSLELGGLETQYF
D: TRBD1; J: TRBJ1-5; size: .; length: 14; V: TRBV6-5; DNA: TGTGCCAGCAGTTACTCGACAGGGAAGCAGCCCCAGCATTTT; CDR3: CASSYSTGKQPQHF
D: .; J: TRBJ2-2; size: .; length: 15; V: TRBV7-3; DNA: TGTGCCAGCAGCCCGGACACATGGAACACCGGGGAGCTGTTTTTT; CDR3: CASSPDTWNTGELFF
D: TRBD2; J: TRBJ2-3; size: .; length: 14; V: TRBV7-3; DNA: TGTGCCAGCAGCTTGGCGGGGGGCATAGATACGCAGTATTTT; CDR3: CASSLAGGIDTQYF
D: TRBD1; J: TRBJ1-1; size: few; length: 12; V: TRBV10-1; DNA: TGCGCCAGCAGTGCAGGGGGGACTGAAGCTTTCTTT; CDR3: CASSAGGTEAFF
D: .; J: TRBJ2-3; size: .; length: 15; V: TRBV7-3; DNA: TGTGCCAGCAGCTTTTCCGGGACCGAAACAGATACGCAGTATTTT; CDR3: CASSFSGTETDTQYF
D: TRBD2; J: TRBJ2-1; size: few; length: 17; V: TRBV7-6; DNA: TGTGCCAGCAGCTTAGCACTAGCGGGGGGGCAGTACAATGAGCAGTTCTTC; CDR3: CASSLALAGGQYNEQFF
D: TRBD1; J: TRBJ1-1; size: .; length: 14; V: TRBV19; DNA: TGTGCCAGTAGTAGGGACAGGTTGCCTACTGAAGCTTTCTTT; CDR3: CASSRDRLPTEAFF
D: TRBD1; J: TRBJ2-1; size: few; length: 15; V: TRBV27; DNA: TGTGCCAGCAGTCCCACACAGGGGGCAGGAGGTGAGCAGTTCTTC; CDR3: CASSPTQGAGGEQFF
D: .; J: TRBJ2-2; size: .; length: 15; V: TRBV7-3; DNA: TGTGCCAGCAGCTTAAGCAGGGGCGCGACCGGGGAGCTGTTTTTT; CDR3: CASSLSRGATGELFF